This is a list of T cell receptor beta chains from one sample in a study of CD8 T cells in ankylosing spondylitis. TCRdb re-called the 5' RACE reads through MiXCR, storing one row per CDR3 protein. The sample yields some 130,000 distinct CDR3 sequences, 7% to 9% seen once. Sample: synovial fluid, either unsorted or a sorted T cell fraction (not recorded which). The receptors were sampled from a male donor with ankylosing spondylitis. The conserved cysteine and the conserved F or W are not part of the CDR3 here.

cdr3_length	v_call	cdr3_aa
11	TRBV4-1	ASSRDRDYEQY
12	TRBV29-1	STTWVYSGNTQY
10	TRBV27	ASSPIGGPQH
13	TRBV5-4	ASSHLVEMNTEAF
13	TRBV6-2/TRBV6-3	ASSFASTGPYGQF
12	TRBV2	ASSERTSWQTQY
11	TRBV20-1	SAELSGRERDT
13	TRBV20-1	SADRGLPLNTEAF
13	TRBV20-1	SASSGGPNTGELF
13	TRBV20-1	SARVDSGGAGEQF
12	TRBV7-2	ASTDRRGVETQY
12	TRBV3-1	ASSQGDRNTEAF
14	TRBV4-2	ASSQSPSGPYNEQF
9	TRBV6-1	ASSWVEEQF
15	TRBV7-2	ASSFRGGTGVRYGYT
11	TRBV7-9	ASSLGSRYGYT
15	TRBV18	ASSYGTGSSGANVLT
11	TRBV7-6	ASSPLPASEAF
12	TRBV29-1	SVYWTSGYNEQF
12	TRBV6-4	ASSDSGGPDTQY
11	TRBV20-1	SARTGINYGYT
10	TRBV11-3	ASSSQGGEQY